These 4 T cell receptor beta chains share one sample of origin, sequenced in a study of Graves' ophthalmopathy and Graves' hyperthyroidism (dated by TCRdb to between 2017 and 2018). Sequencing was performed on an Illumina HiSeq 2000. For repertoire sequencing, TCR beta CDR3 regions were amplified from RNA transcripts. A first-round RT-PCR used HTBI primers with the Qiagen OneStep RT-PCR kit, followed by a second-round multiplex PCR, size selection and purification. TCRdb trimmed public reads at Q25 via fastp, called clones via MiXCR and kept in-frame beta chains. When rows share a CDR3 protein, they turn into one entry using the most common DNA and genes. In all, the sample holds roughly 420,000 distinct CDR3 sequences, and roughly 21% of those were seen once. The leading ten clones occupy 2.5% to 3.5% of the sample. What was sequenced was peripheral blood. The receptors derive from a woman under 30 with stable Graves' hyperthyroidism. Donor details come from another sample of the same person, matched by shared clones.

This clonotype was seen only a few times. The chain carries TRBV9 and TRBJ2-2; tentatively, D is TRBD1 (6 bases). CDR1 SGDLS and CDR2 YYNGEE come from the germline V gene. The CDR3 consists of 14 residues. V was clipped by 0 bases and J by 5 bases, with 8 bases between them. The CDR3 spells CASSVVGATGELFF. The CDR3 DNA reads as TGTGCCAGCAGCGTAGTGGGGGCTACCGGGGAGCTGTTTTTT.

This clonotype was seen ten or more times. The chain couples TRBV7-3 to TRBJ2-7; D remains ambiguous. The germline CDR1 and CDR2 sequences are SGHTA and FQGTGA. CDR3 length: 15 residues. V dropped 1 base and J dropped 4 bases, with 14 bases sitting between them. CDR3 protein: CASSLSGGLSYEQYF. CDR3 coding DNA: TGTGCCAGCAGCTTAAGTGGTGGATTGAGTTACGAGCAGTACTTC.

Many counts were recorded for this clonotype. V gene TRBV7-9 combines with J gene TRBJ1-1; D perhaps matches TRBD1 (5 bases). The CDR3 has 10 amino acids. Trimming stripped 6 bases from V and 8 bases from J, with 7 bases between. Per the germline V gene, CDR1 is SEHNR and CDR2 is FQNEAQ (reference sequence). The CDR3 loop reads CASSWTEAFF. The CDR3, as DNA: TGTGCCAGCAGTTGGACAGAAGCTTTCTTT.

There are a few counts of this clonotype. The J gene is TRBJ1-1, the V gene TRBV12-3 or TRBV12-4, with a possible D match to TRBD1 (6 bases). The germline V and J ends were trimmed by 2 bases and 4 bases, with 8 bases remaining between them. This CDR3 has 13 residues. CDR3 protein: CASSLNRATEAFF. CDR3 in DNA: TGTGCCAGCAGTTTAAACAGGGCCACTGAAGCTTTCTTT.